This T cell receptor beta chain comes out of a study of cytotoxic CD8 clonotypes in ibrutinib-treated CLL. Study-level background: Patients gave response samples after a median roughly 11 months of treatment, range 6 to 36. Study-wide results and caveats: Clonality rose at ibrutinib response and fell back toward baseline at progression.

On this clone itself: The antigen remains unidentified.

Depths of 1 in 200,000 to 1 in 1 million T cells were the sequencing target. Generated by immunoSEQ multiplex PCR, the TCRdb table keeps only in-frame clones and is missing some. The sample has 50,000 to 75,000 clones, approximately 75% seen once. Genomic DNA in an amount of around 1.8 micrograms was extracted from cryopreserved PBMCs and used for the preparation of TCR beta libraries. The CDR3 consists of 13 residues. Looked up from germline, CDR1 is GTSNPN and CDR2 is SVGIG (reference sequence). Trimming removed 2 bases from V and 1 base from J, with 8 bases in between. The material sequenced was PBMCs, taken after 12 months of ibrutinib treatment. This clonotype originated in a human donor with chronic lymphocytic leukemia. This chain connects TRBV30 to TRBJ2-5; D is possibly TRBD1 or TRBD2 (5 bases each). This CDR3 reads CAWSMGTQETQYF. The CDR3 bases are TGTGCCTGGAGTATGGGGACCCAAGAGACCCAGTACTTC.